This TCR beta chain was captured by sequencing in a study of blood T cell repertoires in COVID-19. The overall study: The origin of the acute and convalescent COVID-19 samples was the United States, Italy and Spain.

The CDR3 totals 14 residues. Trimming took 6 bases from V and 4 from J; bases not matched to a gene: 7. Germline assignment: CDR1 MNHNS and CDR2 SASEGT. Measured with immunoSEQ multiplex PCR; TCRdb has only the in-frame clones, and not every one. The sample lists 250,000 to 350,000 clones; about nine tenths were seen once. Seattle patient enrollment occurred during active infection, with longitudinal follow-up thereafter. This clonotype was sampled from a woman in her 30s with COVID-19, enrolled during active disease. The chain joins TRBV6-1 to TRBJ1-1; 8 nucleotides line up with TRBD1. Sequenced input: peripheral blood. The CDR3 region has the DNA TGTGCCAGCAGCAAGACAGGGGACGCCACTGAAGCTTTCTTT. Translated, it gives CASSKTGDATEAFF.